Below are 24 T cell receptor beta chains sequenced from a single sample in a study of T cell changes during pregnancy in multiple sclerosis. The method was immunoSEQ multiplex PCR; TCRdb's version includes in-frame clones alone and lacks a portion of them. The sample has approximately 24,000 clones; roughly 90% are singletons. The sample consisted of CD8+ T cells from peripheral blood mononuclear cells, taken in the third trimester of pregnancy. The receptors shown here come from a female donor in good health, enrolled as a control in a pregnancy study.

The chain employs TRBV5-6 and TRBJ2-7, with 7 bases identical to TRBD1. With V trimmed by 0 bases and J by 3 bases, 9 bases remained unmatched. The CDR3 runs to 16 residues. In germline, CDR1 is SGHDT, CDR2 YYEEEE. For the CDR3, the DNA is TGTGCCAGCAGCTTGGGGGTGAGAGGGGGCCTCTACGAGCAGTACTTC. As protein: CASSLGVRGGLYEQYF.

This chain joins TRBV6-1 and TRBJ2-3; 10 bases align to TRBD2. Unmatched junction bases numbered 10, after V lost 10 bases and J lost 3 bases. The germline CDR1 and CDR2 sequences are MNHNS and SASEGT. The CDR3 is 15 residues long. The chain's CDR3 is CATQGEAGGTDTQYF. In nucleotides, the CDR3 is TGTGCCACCCAAGGGGAAGCGGGGGGGACAGATACGCAGTATTTT.

This chain connects TRBV6-5 to TRBJ2-7; no clear D. CDR1 MNHEY and CDR2 SVGAGI come from the germline V gene. The CDR3 covers 12 residues. Trimming stripped 0 bases from V and 4 bases from J, with 4 bases between. CDR3 bases: TGTGCCAGCAGTTACTCGCGGTACGAGCAGTACTTC. This encodes CASSYSRYEQYF.

The chain couples TRBV21-1 to TRBJ2-7; the tabulated D call, TRBD1, remains unverified against the DNA. TRBV21-1 is labeled a pseudogene. The CDR3 length is 17 residues. The CDR3 spells CASSKWWMGNTGFGQYF. In DNA form, the CDR3 reads TGTGCCAGCAGCAAGTGGTGGATGGGGAACACAGGTTTTGGGCAGTACTTC.

This clone is a singleton in its sample. The chain combines TRBV11-2 with TRBJ2-1, with a tentative D call TRBD1 (6 bases). CDR3 length equals 14 residues. Looked up from germline, CDR1 is SGHAT and CDR2 is FQNNGV. The germline V and J ends were trimmed by 5 bases and 7 bases, with 15 bases remaining between them. The CDR3 DNA reads TGTGCCAGCAGCGCGATACAGGGTGGTAATGAGCAGTTCTTC. Encoded protein: CASSAIQGGNEQFF.

CDR3 nucleotides: TGTGCCAGCAGCGGGGGACAGGGCATAAATCAGCCCCAGCATTTT. This encodes CASSGGQGINQPQHF. The rearrangement links TRBV9 to TRBJ1-5, with 9 bases aligning to TRBD1. The CDR3 length is 15 residues. The trim removed 3 bases at V and 4 bases at J, leaving 5 bases unmatched. Germline CDR1 and CDR2: SGDLS and YYNGEE. The variable domain in full, with the rest retrieved from reference TRBV9 and TRBJ1-5, is DSGVTQTPKHLITATGQRVTLRCSPRSGDLSVYWYQQSLDQGLQFLIQYYNGEERAKGNILERFSAQQFPDLHSELNLSSLELGDSALYFCASSGGQGINQPQHFGDGTRLSIL.

J is TRBJ2-3 and V is TRBV7-8, with D unclear. Trimming stripped 5 bases from V and 2 bases from J, with 11 bases between. CDR1 and CDR2 from the germline V gene are SGHVS and FQNEAQ. The CDR3 consists of 14 residues. The CDR3 DNA is TGTGCCAGCAGCCCTATGCCCTACACAGATACGCAGTATTTT. Protein product: CASSPMPYTDTQYF.

This chain joins TRBV21-1 and TRBJ2-7; the D call of TRBD2 is as the table states it, not checked on the DNA. TRBV21-1 corresponds to a pseudogene. The CDR3 is made up of 18 amino acids. Here the CDR3 reads CASSRVDGRGPSNYEQYF. CDR3 nucleotides: TGTGCCAGCAGCAGGGTCGACGGGAGAGGTCCCTCAAACTACGAGCAGTACTTC.

V is TRBV27 and J is TRBJ1-5; D unresolved. V shed 2 bases and J shed 1 base, with 12 bases lying between them. The CDR3 is 16 residues long. Germline V gives CDR1 MNHEY, CDR2 SMNVEV (reference sequence). The CDR3 region is CASSLRGQTSNQPQHF. The DNA for the CDR3 is TGTGCCAGCAGTTTACGAGGGCAGACAAGCAATCAGCCCCAGCATTTT.

The chain has TRBV21-1 and TRBJ2-1; TRBD1 is taken as the D call from the table, unchecked against the DNA. TRBV21-1 is recorded as a pseudogene. CDR3 size: 17 residues. CDR3 in DNA: TGTGCCAGCAGTAAAGGCAGGGACAGGGGTCACTACAATGAGCAGTTCTTC. Protein product: CASSKGRDRGHYNEQFF.

This rearrangement joins TRBV15 to TRBJ2-1; no firm D call. Germline loops: CDR1 LNHNV, CDR2 YYDKDF (reference sequence). Trimming cost V 0 bases and J 2 bases, with 8 bases left between them. The CDR3 contains 15 residues. Here the CDR3 DNA reads TGTGCCACCAGCAGAGATCCCCTCGCCTACAATGAGCAGTTCTTC. Translated: CATSRDPLAYNEQFF.

The chain recombines TRBV5-1 with TRBJ1-1; D gene ambiguous. Germline CDR1 reads SGHRS; CDR2 reads YFSETQ. V was clipped by 1 base and J by 0 bases, with 4 bases between them. The CDR3 extends over 13 amino acids. CDR3 amino acids: CASSLHLNTEAFF. The CDR3 DNA sequence: TGCGCCAGCAGCTTGCACTTGAACACTGAAGCTTTCTTT. Drawing the rest from reference TRBV5-1 and TRBJ1-1, the complete variable domain is KAGVTQTPRYLIKTRGQQVTLSCSPISGHRSVSWYQQTPGQGLQFLFEYFSETQRNKGNFPGRFSGRQFSNSRSEMNVSTLELGDSALYLCASSLHLNTEAFFGQGTRLTVV.

As DNA, the CDR3 is TGTGCCAACACAGGAAACACCGGGGAGCTGTTTTTT. It translates to CANTGNTGELFF. J is TRBJ2-2 and V is TRBV2; a weak D match, TRBD1 (5 bases). The CDR3 is made up of 12 amino acids. V lost 10 bases and J 2 bases, leaving 8 bases between the germline ends. Germline CDR1 and CDR2: SNHLY and FYNNEI.

The V and J genes are TRBV7-9 and TRBJ2-3, with D possibly TRBD1 on 5 matching bases. Germline V lookup: CDR1 SEHNR, CDR2 FQNEAQ (reference sequence). The CDR3 consists of 13 residues. V was shortened by 6 bases and J by 2 bases, with 9 bases between the two germline ends. Written as DNA, the CDR3 is TGTGCCAGCAGAAGACAGAACACAGATACGCAGTATTTT. Its translation: CASRRQNTDTQYF.

This clone appeared a single time. The chain carries TRBV6-1 and TRBJ2-3; 8 bases match TRBD2. The V gene end was trimmed by 5 bases and the J gene end by 0 bases; junction bases not matched to a gene: 4. Germline V gives CDR1 MNHNS, CDR2 SASEGT. This CDR3 has 15 residues. The CDR3 loop is CASSQIAGSTDTQYF. For the CDR3, the DNA is TGTGCCAGCAGTCAGATAGCGGGGAGCACAGATACGCAGTATTTT.

V and J are TRBV11-2 and TRBJ2-2; possible D gene TRBD2, 6 bases. V shed 8 bases and J shed 4 bases, with 17 bases lying between them. The CDR3 runs 15 residues. Germline CDR1 and CDR2: SGHAT and FQNNGV. In DNA form, the CDR3 reads TGTGCCAGCGCCAGCGGGCTCCTCTTCACCGGGGAGCTGTTTTTT. Translating gives CASASGLLFTGELFF.

The V gene is TRBV27, the J gene TRBJ2-3; D unclear. CDR1 is MNHEY and CDR2 is SMNVEV in the germline V gene (reference sequence). The CDR3 is 14 amino acids. V dropped 6 bases and J dropped 6 bases, with 16 bases sitting between them. This CDR3 reads CASRTFLTGDTQYF. CDR3 DNA: TGTGCCAGCAGGACCTTTCTAACCGGGGATACGCAGTATTTT.

This rearrangement joins TRBV25-1 to TRBJ1-1; the D gene is possibly TRBD1 (6 bases). The V end was cut by 3 bases, the J end by 6 bases, with 14 bases between. This CDR3 contains 14 residues. CDR1 MGHDK and CDR2 SYGVNS come from the germline V gene. CDR3 loop: CASSEDSLKAEAFF. CDR3 in DNA: TGTGCCAGCAGTGAGGACAGCCTCAAGGCTGAAGCTTTCTTT.

V and J are TRBV6-1 and TRBJ2-7; 7 bases match TRBD1. Per germline, CDR1 MNHNS and CDR2 SASEGT. The CDR3 is made up of 15 amino acids. With V trimmed by 1 base and J by 3 bases, 6 bases remained unmatched. In DNA, the CDR3 is TGTGCCAGCAGTGAAGAATGGACAGGCCTCTACGAGCAGTACTTC. It codes for CASSEEWTGLYEQYF.

The rearrangement links TRBV7-6 to TRBJ1-5, with D unclear. The CDR3 covers 13 residues. Germline V gene lookup returns CDR1 SGHVS and CDR2 FNYEAQ. Trimming removed 1 base from V and 6 bases from J, with 7 bases in between. The CDR3 loop is CASSLGARQPQHF. The CDR3 DNA reads as TGTGCCAGCAGCTTAGGGGCGCGTCAGCCCCAGCATTTT.

The V call is TRBV19, the J call TRBJ2-1, with TRBD2 identical over 13 bases. V lost 6 bases and J lost 1; bases outside the gene matches: 3. The CDR3 loop spans 16 amino acids. Germline CDR1 and CDR2: LNHDA and SQIVND (reference sequence). The CDR3 bases are TGTGCCAGTAGCCCGACTAGCGGGGGGTCCTACAATGAGCAGTTCTTC. Its translation: CASSPTSGGSYNEQFF.

This clone turned up a few times. The chain recombines TRBV6-1 with TRBJ2-2; D is perhaps TRBD1 (5 bases). From germline, CDR1 is MNHNS and CDR2 SASEGT. V dropped 7 bases and J dropped 3 bases, with 12 bases sitting between them. The CDR3 loop spans 14 amino acids. CDR3 bases: TGTGCCAGCACCCTTAAAGGGGACACCGGGGAGCTGTTTTTT. This gives the protein CASTLKGDTGELFF.

The chain employs TRBV11-1 and TRBJ2-5, with 8 bases identical to TRBD1. Germline assignment: CDR1 SGHAT and CDR2 FQDESV (reference sequence). The CDR3 has 13 amino acids. Trimming cost V 5 bases and J 7 bases; bases outside gene matches: 6. For the CDR3, the DNA is TGTGCCAGCAGCCCAACAGGGGGAGGGACCCAGTACTTC. Its protein product is CASSPTGGGTQYF.

The rearrangement joins TRBV9 to TRBJ1-4; D unclear. In germline, CDR1 is SGDLS, CDR2 YYNGEE. Trimming cost V 5 bases and J 7 bases, with 12 bases left between them. The CDR3 has 13 residues. The CDR3 region is CASSSPLSEKLFF. The DNA for the CDR3 is TGTGCCAGCAGTTCCCCACTGAGTGAAAAACTGTTTTTT.